This T cell receptor beta chain was retrieved from a study of regulatory T cells in long-lasting Graves disease. Study findings and constraints: There were preferences for TRBV28, TRBJ1-2 and TRBJ2-5 in persistent disease.

Time point described: persistent/refractory GD, antithyroid drugs over 5 years with positive TRAb. RNA from PBMCs was the source of the TCR library. CDR3 length: 13 amino acids. Trimming left V 5 bases short and J 5 bases short, with 12 bases between. Construction of the TCR beta libraries employed iRepertoire HTBI primers in conjunction with Arm-PCR of CDR3 regions. Each CDR3 protein gets one entry after TCRdb re-called the multiplex PCR reads with MiXCR. The sample holds more than 300,000 distinct CDR3 sequences, around 20% seen once. This clonotype was detected ten times or more. The antigen is unknown.

The sequence was obtained from a female donor with Graves disease. Sequenced material: peripheral blood mononuclear cells (PBMCs), taken when the disease was refractory, from a patient treated with antithyroid drugs. This rearrangement joins TRBV12-3 or TRBV12-4 to TRBJ2-5; D might be TRBD2 (5 bases). Here the CDR3 reads CASSASSPETQYF. DNA of the CDR3: TGTGCCAGCAGTGCCTCTAGCCCGGAGACCCAGTACTTC.